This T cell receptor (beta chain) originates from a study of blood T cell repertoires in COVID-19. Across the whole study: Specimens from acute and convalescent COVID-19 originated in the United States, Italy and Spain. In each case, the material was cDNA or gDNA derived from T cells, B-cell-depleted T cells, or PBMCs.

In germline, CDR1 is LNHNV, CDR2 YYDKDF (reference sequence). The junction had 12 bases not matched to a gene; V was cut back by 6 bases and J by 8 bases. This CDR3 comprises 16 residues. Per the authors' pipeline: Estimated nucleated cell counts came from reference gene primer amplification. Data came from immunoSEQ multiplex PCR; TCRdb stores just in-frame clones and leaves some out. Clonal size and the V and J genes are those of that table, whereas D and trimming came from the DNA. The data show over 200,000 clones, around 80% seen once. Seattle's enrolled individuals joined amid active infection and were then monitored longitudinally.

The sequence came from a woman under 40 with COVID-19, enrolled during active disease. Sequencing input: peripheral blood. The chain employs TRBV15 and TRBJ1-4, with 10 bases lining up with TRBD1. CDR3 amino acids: CATRNSKGQGWEKLFF. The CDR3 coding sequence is TGTGCCACCAGGAACTCCAAGGGACAGGGGTGGGAAAAACTGTTTTTT.